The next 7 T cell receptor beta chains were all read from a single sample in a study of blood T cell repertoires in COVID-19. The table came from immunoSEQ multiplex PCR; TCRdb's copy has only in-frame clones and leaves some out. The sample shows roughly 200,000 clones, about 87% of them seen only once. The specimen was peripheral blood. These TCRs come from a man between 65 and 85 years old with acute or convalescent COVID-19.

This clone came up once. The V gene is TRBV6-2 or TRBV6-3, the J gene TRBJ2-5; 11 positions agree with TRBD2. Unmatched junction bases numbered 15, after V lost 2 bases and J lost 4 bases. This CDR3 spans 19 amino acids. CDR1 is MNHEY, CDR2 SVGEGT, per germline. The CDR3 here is CASSYARRSGRDPGETQYF. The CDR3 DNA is TGTGCCAGCAGTTACGCTCGACGTAGCGGGAGGGACCCAGGAGAGACCCAGTACTTC.

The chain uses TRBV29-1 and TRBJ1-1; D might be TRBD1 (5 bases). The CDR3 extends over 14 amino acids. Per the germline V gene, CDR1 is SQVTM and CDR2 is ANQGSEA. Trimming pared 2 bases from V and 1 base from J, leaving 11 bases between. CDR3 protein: CSVEPFTGNTEAFF. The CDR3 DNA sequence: TGCAGCGTTGAACCTTTCACAGGGAACACTGAAGCTTTCTTT.

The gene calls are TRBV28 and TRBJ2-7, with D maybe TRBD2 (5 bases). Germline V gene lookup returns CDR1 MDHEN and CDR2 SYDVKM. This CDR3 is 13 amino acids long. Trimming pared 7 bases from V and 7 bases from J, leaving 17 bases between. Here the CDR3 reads CASKSGNEVEQYF. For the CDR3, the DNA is TGTGCCAGCAAATCGGGGAACGAGGTAGAGCAGTACTTC.

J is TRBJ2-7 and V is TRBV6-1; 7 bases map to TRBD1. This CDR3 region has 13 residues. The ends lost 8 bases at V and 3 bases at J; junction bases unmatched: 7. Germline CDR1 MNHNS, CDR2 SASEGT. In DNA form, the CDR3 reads TGTGCCAGCTCAGGGGGAGAGGGCTACGAGCAGTACTTC. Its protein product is CASSGGEGYEQYF.

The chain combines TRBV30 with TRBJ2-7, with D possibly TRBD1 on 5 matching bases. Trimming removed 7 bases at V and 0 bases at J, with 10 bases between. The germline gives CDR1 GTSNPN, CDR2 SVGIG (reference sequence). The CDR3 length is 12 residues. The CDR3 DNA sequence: TGTGCCTATAAGACAGTCTCCTACGAGCAGTACTTC. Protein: CAYKTVSYEQYF. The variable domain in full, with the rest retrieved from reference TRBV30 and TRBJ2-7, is SQTIHQWPATLVQPVGSPLSLECTVEGTSNPNLYWYRQAAGRGLQLLFYSVGIGQISSEVPQNLSASRPQDRQFILSSKKLLLSDSGFYLCAYKTVSYEQYFGPGTRLTVT.

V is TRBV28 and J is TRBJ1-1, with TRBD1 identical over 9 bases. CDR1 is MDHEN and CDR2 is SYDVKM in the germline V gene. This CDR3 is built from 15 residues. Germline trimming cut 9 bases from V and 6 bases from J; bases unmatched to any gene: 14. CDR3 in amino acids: CASTGTGRGRAEAFF. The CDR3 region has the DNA TGTGCCAGTACCGGGACAGGGCGCGGACGTGCTGAAGCTTTCTTT.

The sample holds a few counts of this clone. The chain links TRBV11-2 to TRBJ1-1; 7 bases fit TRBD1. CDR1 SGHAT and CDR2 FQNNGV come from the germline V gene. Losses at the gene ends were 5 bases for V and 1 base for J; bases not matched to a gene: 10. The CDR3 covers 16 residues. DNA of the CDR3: TGTGCCAGCAGCCCTCGCACAGGGGCGAAGAACACTGAAGCTTTCTTT. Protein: CASSPRTGAKNTEAFF.